The source of this T cell receptor beta chain is a study of cytomegalovirus exposure and HLA in healthy donors. Whole-study findings and limits: CMV serostatus was the sole immune exposure information available.

A word on this clone: Its target is unknown.

All the people who gave samples were healthy bone marrow donors. The study ran its PCR with 60 Vbeta and 13 Jbeta primers. The assay was immunoSEQ multiplex PCR, and TCRdb's table has in-frame clones only and misses some. Among about 250,000 clones listed, around two thirds were seen once. This CDR3 is built from 11 residues. Trimming pared 7 bases from V and 5 bases from J, leaving 9 bases between. CDR1 and CDR2 from the germline V gene are SNHLY and FYNNEI. The specimen was PBMCs. The chain uses TRBV2 and TRBJ2-7, with D uncertain. The TCR sequence derives from a female donor in good health and CMV-seronegative. The CDR3 DNA follows: TGTGCCAGCAACCAGATCCACGAGCAGTACTTC. This codes for CASNQIHEQYF.